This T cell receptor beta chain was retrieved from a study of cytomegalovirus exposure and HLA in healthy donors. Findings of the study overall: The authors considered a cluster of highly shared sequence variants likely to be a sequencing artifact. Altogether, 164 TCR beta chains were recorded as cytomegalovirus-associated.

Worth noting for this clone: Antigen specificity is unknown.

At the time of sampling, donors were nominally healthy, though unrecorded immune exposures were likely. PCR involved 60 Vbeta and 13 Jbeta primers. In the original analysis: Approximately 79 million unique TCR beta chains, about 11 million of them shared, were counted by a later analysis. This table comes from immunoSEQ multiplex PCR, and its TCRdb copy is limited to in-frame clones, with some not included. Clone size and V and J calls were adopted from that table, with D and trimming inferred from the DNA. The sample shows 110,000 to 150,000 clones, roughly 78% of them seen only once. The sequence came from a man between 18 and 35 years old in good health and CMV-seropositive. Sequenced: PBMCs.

The CDR3 reads CASSQGAGGLETQYF. In nucleotides, the CDR3 is TGTGCCAGCAGCCAAGGGGCGGGAGGGCTGGAGACCCAGTACTTC. The V call is TRBV4-2, the J call TRBJ2-5; TRBD2 matches at 9 bases. The CDR3 length is 15 residues. The germline CDR1 and CDR2 sequences are LGHNA and YNFKEQ. With 1 base clipped from V and 5 bases from J, the junction kept 5 bases outside the gene matches.